These 22 T cell receptor beta chains share one sample of origin, sequenced in a study of blood T cell repertoires in COVID-19. Generated by immunoSEQ multiplex PCR, the TCRdb table keeps only in-frame clones and is missing some. This sample has over 150,000 clones, with 85% found just once. Sequencing was done on a sample of peripheral blood. These receptors came from a woman aged 60-75 years with COVID-19, enrolled during active disease.

This rearrangement joins TRBV20-1 to TRBJ1-5, with 9 bases that match TRBD1. This CDR3 comprises 15 residues. J gave up 1 base and V 3 bases, and 4 bases lay outside the gene matches. The germline V gene has CDR1 DFQATT and CDR2 SNEGSKA (reference sequence). In DNA form, the CDR3 reads TGCAGTGCTAGTCTTGGACAGGGGAGCAATCAGCCCCAGCATTTT. Its protein is CSASLGQGSNQPQHF.

This clone came up once. This sequence joins TRBV7-9 and TRBJ1-1; D is possibly TRBD1 (6 bases). The V end lost 5 bases, the J end lost 8 bases, and 18 bases lay between the germline ends. Germline-derived CDR1 and CDR2 are SEHNR and FQNEAQ (reference sequence). The CDR3 totals 14 residues. CDR3 sequence: CASSRDTRGSEAFF. The CDR3 nucleotides read TGTGCCAGCAGCCGGGACACGAGAGGGTCGGAAGCTTTCTTT.

The rearrangement joins TRBV6-1 to TRBJ1-1; TRBD1 is a possible D gene (5 bases). This CDR3 comprises 17 residues. Germline CDR1 and CDR2: MNHNS and SASEGT. Trimming stripped 1 base from V and 0 bases from J, with 15 bases between. This CDR3 reads CASSEVQGILLNTEAFF. CDR3 DNA: TGTGCCAGCAGTGAAGTTCAGGGCATCCTTTTGAACACTGAAGCTTTCTTT.

The chain carries TRBV7-9 and TRBJ2-1, with TRBD2 matching over 9 bases. After removal of 6 bases from V and 6 bases from J, the junction contained 9 bases not matched to a gene. Germline-derived CDR1 and CDR2 are SEHNR and FQNEAQ (reference sequence). This CDR3 has 15 residues. The CDR3 sequence is CASRLRVAGANEQFF. CDR3 bases: TGTGCCAGCAGGTTAAGAGTAGCGGGAGCCAATGAGCAGTTCTTC. Filled out from reference TRBV7-9 and TRBJ2-1, the complete variable domain reads DTGVSQNPRHKITKRGQNVTFRCDPISEHNRLYWYRQTLGQGPEFLTYFQNEAQLEKSRLLSDRFSAERPKGSFSTLEIQRTEQGDSAMYLCASRLRVAGANEQFFGPGTRLTVL.

The chain couples TRBV7-9 to TRBJ1-1; no clear D. Germline CDR1 SEHNR, CDR2 FQNEAQ (reference sequence). CDR3 length: 16 residues. Trimming left V 4 bases short and J 0 bases short, with 15 bases between. CDR3 region: CASSSRPGQMNTEAFF. The CDR3 DNA is TGTGCCAGCAGCTCCCGTCCGGGTCAAATGAACACTGAAGCTTTCTTT. Using reference TRBV7-9 and TRBJ1-1 for the parts outside the CDR3, the full variable domain is DTGVSQNPRHKITKRGQNVTFRCDPISEHNRLYWYRQTLGQGPEFLTYFQNEAQLEKSRLLSDRFSAERPKGSFSTLEIQRTEQGDSAMYLCASSSRPGQMNTEAFFGQGTRLTVV.

The rearrangement joins TRBV11-3 to TRBJ2-2; a weak D match, TRBD2 (7 bases). The CDR3 consists of 15 residues. Per the germline V gene, CDR1 is SGHNT and CDR2 is YENEEA. Trimming took 6 bases from V and 5 from J, leaving 16 bases between them. The CDR3 DNA reads TGTGCCAGCAGTAAGGGGGGGAGCTTAACCGGGGAGCTGTTTTTT. Translation gives CASSKGGSLTGELFF.

This rearrangement joins TRBV5-6 to TRBJ1-4; D perhaps matches TRBD1 (5 bases). CDR1 SGHDT and CDR2 YYEEEE come from the germline V gene. The V end was cut by 2 bases, the J end by 3 bases, with 11 bases between. The CDR3 has 15 amino acids. The CDR3 bases are TGTGCCAGCAGCTTAATCGGGGGGTCTAATGAAAAACTGTTTTTT. Translating it yields CASSLIGGSNEKLFF.

This clone was detected only a few times. The rearrangement uses TRBV30 and TRBJ1-5; a weak D match, TRBD1 (5 bases). CDR3 length: 13 residues. CDR1 is GTSNPN, CDR2 SVGIG, per germline (reference sequence). V was trimmed by 3 bases and J by 11 bases, leaving 17 bases between them. The CDR3 reads CAWRPLRVPAQHF. CDR3 DNA sequence: TGTGCCTGGAGGCCACTCAGGGTTCCCGCCCAGCATTTT.

The rearrangement joins TRBV12-5 to TRBJ1-3, with 7 bases lining up with TRBD1. The CDR3 contains 14 residues. Germline CDR1 reads LGHNT; CDR2 reads FRNRAP. The J segment lost 1 base and the V segment lost 6 bases, leaving 3 bases of the junction unmatched. The CDR3 nucleotides are TGTGCTAGTGGAAAACAGGGGTCTGGAAACACCATATATTTT. Encoded protein: CASGKQGSGNTIYF. The full variable domain, rest sourced from reference TRBV12-5 and TRBJ1-3, is DARVTQTPRHKVTEMGQEVTMRCQPILGHNTVFWYRQTMMQGLELLAYFRNRAPLDDSGMPKDRFSAEMPDATLATLKIQPSEPRDSAVYFCASGKQGSGNTIYFGEGSWLTVV.

The chain uses TRBV3-1 (or the pseudogene TRBV3-2) and TRBJ2-1; 11 nucleotides line up with TRBD1. Looked up from germline, CDR1 is LGHDT and CDR2 is YNNKEL (reference sequence). J was trimmed by 8 bases and V by 4 bases; bases with no gene match: 7. This CDR3 comprises 15 residues. The CDR3 sequence: CASSLGQGAGDEQFF. The CDR3 region has the DNA TGTGCCAGCAGCCTCGGACAGGGGGCCGGGGATGAGCAGTTCTTC.

V gene TRBV5-1 combines with J gene TRBJ1-2, with 7 bases aligning to TRBD1. The CDR3 length is 15 residues. Germline loops: CDR1 SGHRS, CDR2 YFSETQ. Losses at the gene ends were 5 bases for V and 0 bases for J; bases not matched to a gene: 7. CDR3 loop: CASRSGDRANYGYTF. The CDR3, as DNA: TGCGCCAGCAGATCTGGAGACAGGGCTAACTATGGCTACACCTTC.

The rearrangement links TRBV6-5 to TRBJ1-1; D gene unclear. Germline V gives CDR1 MNHEY, CDR2 SVGAGI. Trimming pared 7 bases from V and 1 base from J, leaving 10 bases between. The length of the CDR3 is 13 residues. The CDR3 protein is CASTRVRNTEAFF. Here the CDR3 DNA reads TGTGCCAGCACACGGGTACGGAACACTGAAGCTTTCTTT.

This chain joins TRBV19 and TRBJ2-1; TRBD1 agrees at 9 bases. V dropped 6 bases and J dropped 5; count of bases not matched to a gene: 8. This CDR3 has 15 residues. Per the germline V gene, CDR1 is LNHDA and CDR2 is SQIVND (reference sequence). This CDR3 is CASRGTGREHNEQFF. CDR3 sequence (DNA): TGTGCCAGTAGAGGGACAGGGAGGGAGCACAATGAGCAGTTCTTC.

V is TRBV24-1 and J is TRBJ2-2, with 7 bases identical to TRBD1. The CDR3 sequence is 16 residues long. V shed 4 bases, J shed 2 bases, and the junction held 6 bases outside the gene matches. The germline CDR1 and CDR2 sequences are KGHDR and SFDVKD. Here the CDR3 reads CATSEGGQPNTGELFF. In DNA, the CDR3 is TGTGCCACCAGTGAAGGGGGACAGCCTAACACCGGGGAGCTGTTTTTT.

The chain joins TRBV6-6 to TRBJ1-2, with 7 bases that match TRBD1. The CDR3 is 14 amino acids. The V gene's germline CDR1 is MNHNY and CDR2 SVGAGI (reference sequence). V shed 2 bases and J 7 bases; nucleotides not matched to a gene: 7. Here the CDR3 reads CASSYTTGDGGYTF. CDR3 sequence (DNA): TGTGCCAGCAGTTACACAACAGGGGACGGTGGCTACACCTTC.

This chain connects TRBV5-4 to TRBJ1-1; no clear D. The V end was cut by 3 bases, the J end by 6 bases, with 9 bases between. This CDR3 comprises 12 residues. From germline, CDR1 is SGHNT and CDR2 YYREEE (reference sequence). CDR3 loop: CASSSQTSEAFF. DNA of the CDR3: TGTGCCAGCAGCTCCCAGACATCTGAAGCTTTCTTT.

The chain has TRBV18 and TRBJ1-2; no firm D call. The germline CDR1 and CDR2 sequences are KGHSH and LQKENI. Trimming left V 3 bases short and J 4 bases short, with 12 bases between. The CDR3 sequence is 14 residues long. As DNA, the CDR3 is TGTGCCAGCTCACCCCGGGGTTTGGTCTATGGCTACACCTTC. This sequence encodes CASSPRGLVYGYTF.

V gene TRBV5-5 combines with J gene TRBJ1-4; possibly TRBD1 for D (5 bases). Germline V gene data show CDR1 as SGHKS and CDR2 as YYEKEE (reference sequence). This CDR3 region has 19 residues. Trimming pared 0 bases from V and 2 bases from J, leaving 20 bases between. The CDR3 protein is CASSLASVVGGRTNEKLFF. The DNA of the CDR3 is TGTGCCAGCAGCTTGGCCTCTGTTGTGGGGGGGAGGACTAATGAAAAACTGTTTTTT.

The V call is TRBV7-8, the J call TRBJ2-2, with TRBD2 as a possible D gene (5 bases). The CDR3 totals 14 residues. CDR1 and CDR2 (germline): SGHVS, FQNEAQ. Trimming cost V 1 base and J 8 bases, with 11 bases left between them. CDR3 protein: CASSLEASWGELFF. The CDR3 DNA reads as TGTGCCAGCAGCTTAGAGGCTAGCTGGGGGGAGCTGTTTTTT. The complete variable domain, with remaining parts taken from reference TRBV7-8 and TRBJ2-2, reads GAGVSQSPRYKVAKRGQDVALRCDPISGHVSLFWYQQALGQGPEFLTYFQNEAQLDKSGLPSDRFFAERPEGSVSTLKIQRTQQEDSAVYLCASSLEASWGELFFGEGSRLTVL.

The genes are TRBV6-6 and TRBJ1-5, with D perhaps TRBD1 (5 bases). This CDR3 comprises 12 residues. The ends were cut back, 5 bases at V and 6 bases at J, with 8 bases in the middle. Germline CDR1 is MNHNY and CDR2 is SVGAGI (reference sequence). The CDR3 DNA is TGTGCCAGCAGTGGGGGGGGTCAGCCCCAGCATTTT. This gives the protein CASSGGGQPQHF.

This clone was seen only once. The chain carries TRBV3-1 (or the pseudogene TRBV3-2) and TRBJ1-1; no definite D call. CDR1 and CDR2 from the germline V gene are LGHDT and YNNKEL (reference sequence). The V and J ends lost 2 bases and 1 base respectively, with 11 bases between them. The CDR3 is 15 residues long. Here the CDR3 DNA reads TGTGCCAGCAGCCAACACGCTGGTAGGAACACTGAAGCTTTCTTT. It translates to CASSQHAGRNTEAFF.

This chain joins TRBV5-4 and TRBJ1-6; a weak D match, TRBD1 (5 bases). CDR3 size: 14 residues. The V and J ends lost 2 bases and 7 bases respectively, with 10 bases between them. Germline CDR1 and CDR2: SGHNT and YYREEE (reference sequence). The CDR3 sequence: CASSFLQANSPLHF. In DNA, the CDR3 is TGTGCCAGCAGCTTCCTACAGGCGAATTCACCCCTCCACTTT.